This TCR beta chain appears in the sequencing data of a study of T cells in localized non-small cell lung cancer. To note about this clone: The antigen remains undetermined.

CDR1 is SGHTA, CDR2 FQGNSA, per germline. There are 15 residues in the CDR3. After removal of 5 bases from V and 8 bases from J, the junction contained 12 bases not matched to a gene. Findings and caveats of the study: Density of T cells in blood, when higher, went with longer overall survival.

Only in-frame clones appear in the TCRdb table, and some are missing; sequencing was by immunoSEQ multiplex PCR. The repertoire holds about 36,000 clones, with roughly 89% as singletons. The receptor's source is a woman aged 35 to 70 with stage I lung adenocarcinoma. The sequenced sample was peripheral blood, obtained before any cancer treatment. V and J are TRBV7-2 and TRBJ1-2; 9 bases are shared with TRBD1. For the CDR3, the DNA is TGTGCCAGCAGCCCCGGGACAGGGCTATCGGGGGGCTACACCTTC. This encodes CASSPGTGLSGGYTF.